This TCR beta chain was recorded in a study of blood T cell repertoires in COVID-19. Study-level information: From T cells, B-cell-depleted T cells, or PBMCs came the material, which was cDNA or gDNA.

Only in-frame clones appear in the TCRdb table, and some are missing; sequencing was by immunoSEQ multiplex PCR. The sample lists a few hundred thousand clones; around 90% were seen once. The CDR3 consists of 18 residues. V trimming: 3 bases; J trimming: 5 bases; junction bases outside the gene matches: 14. The germline V gene has CDR1 MGHRA and CDR2 YSYEKL. The receptor was isolated from a woman aged 40 to 55 who had recovered from COVID-19. The genes are TRBV4-1 and TRBJ2-5, with TRBD2 matching 11 bases. Sequenced material: peripheral blood. CDR3 loop: CASSHKILLAGAGETQYF. The CDR3 DNA follows: TGCGCCAGCAGCCACAAGATTTTACTAGCGGGAGCAGGGGAGACCCAGTACTTC.